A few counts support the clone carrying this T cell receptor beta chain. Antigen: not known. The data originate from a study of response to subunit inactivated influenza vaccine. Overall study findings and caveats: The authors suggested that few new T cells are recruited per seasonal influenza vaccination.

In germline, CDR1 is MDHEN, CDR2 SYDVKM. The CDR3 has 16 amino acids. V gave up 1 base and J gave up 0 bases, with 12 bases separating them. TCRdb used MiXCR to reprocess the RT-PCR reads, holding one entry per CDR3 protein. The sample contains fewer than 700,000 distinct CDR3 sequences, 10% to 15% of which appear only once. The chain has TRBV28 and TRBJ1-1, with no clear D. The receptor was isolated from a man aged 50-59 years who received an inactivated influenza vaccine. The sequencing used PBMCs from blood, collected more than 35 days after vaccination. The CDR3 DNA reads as TGTGCCAGCAGTTTATTACCGTTCGTACTGAACACTGAAGCTTTCTTT. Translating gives CASSLLPFVLNTEAFF.